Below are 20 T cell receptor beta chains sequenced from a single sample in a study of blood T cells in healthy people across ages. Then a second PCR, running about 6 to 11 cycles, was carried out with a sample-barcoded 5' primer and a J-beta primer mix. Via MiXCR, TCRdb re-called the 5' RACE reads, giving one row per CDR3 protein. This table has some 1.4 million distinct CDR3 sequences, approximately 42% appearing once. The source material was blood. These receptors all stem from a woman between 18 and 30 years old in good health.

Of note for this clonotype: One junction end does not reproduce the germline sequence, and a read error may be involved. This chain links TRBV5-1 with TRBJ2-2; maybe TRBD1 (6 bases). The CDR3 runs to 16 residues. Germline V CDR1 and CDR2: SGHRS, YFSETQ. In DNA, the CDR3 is TGCGCCGGCAGCTTGGACCCAGGGGTGGACACCGGGGAGCTGTTTTTT. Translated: CAGSLDPGVDTGELFF.

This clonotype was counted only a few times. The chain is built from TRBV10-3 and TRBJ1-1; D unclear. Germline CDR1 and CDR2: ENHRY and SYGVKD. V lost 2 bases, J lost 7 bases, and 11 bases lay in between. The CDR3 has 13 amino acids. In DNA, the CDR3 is TGTGCCATCAGTGAGGGGGTACTGGTTGAAGCTTTCTTT. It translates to CAISEGVLVEAFF.

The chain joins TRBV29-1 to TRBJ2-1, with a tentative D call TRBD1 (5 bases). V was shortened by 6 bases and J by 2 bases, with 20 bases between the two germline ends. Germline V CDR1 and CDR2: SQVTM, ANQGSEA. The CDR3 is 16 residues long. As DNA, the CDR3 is TGCAGCGTCATAAACCCTCCAGGGATGACCTACAATGAGCAGTTCTTC. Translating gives CSVINPPGMTYNEQFF.

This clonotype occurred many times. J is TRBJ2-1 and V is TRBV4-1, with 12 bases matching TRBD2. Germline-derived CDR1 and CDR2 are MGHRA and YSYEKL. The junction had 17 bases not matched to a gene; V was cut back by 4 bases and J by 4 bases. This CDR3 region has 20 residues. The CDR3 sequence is CASSPPLASGRETPYNEQFF. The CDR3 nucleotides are TGCGCCAGCAGCCCTCCCCTTGCTAGCGGGAGGGAAACACCATACAATGAGCAGTTCTTC.

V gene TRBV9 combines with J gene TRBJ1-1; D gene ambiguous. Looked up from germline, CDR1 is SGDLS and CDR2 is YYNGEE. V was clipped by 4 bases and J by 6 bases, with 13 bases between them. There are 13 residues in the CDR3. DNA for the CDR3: TGTGCCAGCAGCCAACCCCCGGATCCTGAAGCTTTCTTT. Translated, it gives CASSQPPDPEAFF.

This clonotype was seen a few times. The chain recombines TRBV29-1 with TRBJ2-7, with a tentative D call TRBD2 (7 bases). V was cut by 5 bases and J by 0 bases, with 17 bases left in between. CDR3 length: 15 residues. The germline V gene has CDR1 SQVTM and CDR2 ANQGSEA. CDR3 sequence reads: CSVSLQGGNSYEQYF. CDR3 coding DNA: TGCAGCGTTTCCTTACAGGGAGGGAACTCCTACGAGCAGTACTTC.

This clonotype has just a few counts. The CDR3 DNA reads TGTGCCAGCAAGGGTACGGACGTCTACTCCTACAATGAGCAGTTCTTC. Protein sequence: CASKGTDVYSYNEQFF. The V and J genes are TRBV28 and TRBJ2-1; D not resolved. The CDR3 spans 16 residues. Trimming cost V 7 bases and J 0 bases, with 16 bases left between them. Germline V gives CDR1 MDHEN, CDR2 SYDVKM.

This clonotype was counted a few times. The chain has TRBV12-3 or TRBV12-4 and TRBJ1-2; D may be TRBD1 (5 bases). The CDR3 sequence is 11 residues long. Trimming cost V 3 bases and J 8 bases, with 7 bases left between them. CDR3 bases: TGTGCCAGCAGTTTCTGGGACGGCTACACCTTC. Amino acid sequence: CASSFWDGYTF.

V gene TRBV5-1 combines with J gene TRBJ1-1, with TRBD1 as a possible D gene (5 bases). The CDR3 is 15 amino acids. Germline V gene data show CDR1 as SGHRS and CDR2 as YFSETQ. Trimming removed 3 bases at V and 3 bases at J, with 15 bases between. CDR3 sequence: CASSWSPGRDTEAFF. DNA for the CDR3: TGCGCCAGCAGCTGGAGCCCAGGGAGGGACACTGAAGCTTTCTTT.

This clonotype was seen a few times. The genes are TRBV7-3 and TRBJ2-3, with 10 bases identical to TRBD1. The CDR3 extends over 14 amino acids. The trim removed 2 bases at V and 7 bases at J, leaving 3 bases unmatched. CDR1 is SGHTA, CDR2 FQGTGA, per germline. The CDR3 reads CASSLGQGVNTQYF. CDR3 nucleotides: TGTGCCAGCAGCTTAGGACAGGGGGTAAATACGCAGTATTTT.

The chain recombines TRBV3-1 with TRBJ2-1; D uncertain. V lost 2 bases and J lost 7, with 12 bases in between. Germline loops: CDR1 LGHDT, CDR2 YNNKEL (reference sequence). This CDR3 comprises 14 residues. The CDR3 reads CASSQTGFWNEQFF. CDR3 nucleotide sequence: TGTGCCAGCAGCCAAACCGGGTTTTGGAATGAGCAGTTCTTC.

In DNA, the CDR3 is TGTGCCAGCAGCAAACGGCCAGGGGGCGTAAGCACAGATACGCAGTATTTT. Amino acids: CASSKRPGGVSTDTQYF. This chain uses TRBV21-1 with TRBJ2-3; the table's D call of TRBD1 was not tested on the DNA. TRBV21-1 is noted as a pseudogene. There are 17 residues in the CDR3.

CDR3 coding DNA: TGCAGCGTTGGAGCGACAGGTACCGATCAGCCCCAGCATTTT. It codes for CSVGATGTDQPQHF. This chain connects TRBV29-1 to TRBJ1-5, with D maybe TRBD1 (6 bases). This CDR3 has 14 residues. V dropped 4 bases and J dropped 5 bases, with 15 bases sitting between them. Germline CDR1 reads SQVTM; CDR2 reads ANQGSEA.

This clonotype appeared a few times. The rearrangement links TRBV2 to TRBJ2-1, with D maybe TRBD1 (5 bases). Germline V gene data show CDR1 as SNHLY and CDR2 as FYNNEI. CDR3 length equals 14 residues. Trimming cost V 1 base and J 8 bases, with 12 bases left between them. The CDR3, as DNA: TGTGCCAGCAGTGAAGGAGCCAGGGCTCATGAGCAGTTCTTC. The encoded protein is CASSEGARAHEQFF.

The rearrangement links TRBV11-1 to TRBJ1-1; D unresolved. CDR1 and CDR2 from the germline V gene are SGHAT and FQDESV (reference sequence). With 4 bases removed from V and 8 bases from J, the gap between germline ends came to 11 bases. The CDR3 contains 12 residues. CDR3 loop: CASSSAGNEAFF. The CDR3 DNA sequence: TGTGCCAGCAGCTCAGCGGGTAACGAAGCTTTCTTT. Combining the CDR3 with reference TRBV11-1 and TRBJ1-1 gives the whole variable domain EAEVAQSPRYKITEKSQAVAFWCDPISGHATLYWYRQILGQGPELLVQFQDESVVDDSQLPKDRFSAERLKGVDSTLKIQPAELGDSAMYLCASSSAGNEAFFGQGTRLTVV.

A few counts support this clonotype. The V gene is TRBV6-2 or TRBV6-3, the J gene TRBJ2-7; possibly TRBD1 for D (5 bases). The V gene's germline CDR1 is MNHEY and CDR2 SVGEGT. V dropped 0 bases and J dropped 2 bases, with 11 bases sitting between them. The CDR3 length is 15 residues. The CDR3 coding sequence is TGTGCCAGCAGTTACTCGAGGCAGGGCACCTACGAGCAGTACTTC. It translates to CASSYSRQGTYEQYF.

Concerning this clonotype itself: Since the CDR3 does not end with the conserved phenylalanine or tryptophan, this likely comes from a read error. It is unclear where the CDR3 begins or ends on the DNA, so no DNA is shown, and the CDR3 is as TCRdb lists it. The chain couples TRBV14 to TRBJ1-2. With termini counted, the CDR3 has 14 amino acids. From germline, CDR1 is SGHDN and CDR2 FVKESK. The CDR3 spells CASSPRLDKRWLHL.

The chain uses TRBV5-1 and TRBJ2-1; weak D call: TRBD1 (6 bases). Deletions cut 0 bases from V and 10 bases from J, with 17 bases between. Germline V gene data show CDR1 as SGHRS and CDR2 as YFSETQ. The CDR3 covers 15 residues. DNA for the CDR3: TGCGCCAGCAGCTTGGGCCGTAACAGGGCTACCGAGCAGTTCTTC. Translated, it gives CASSLGRNRATEQFF.

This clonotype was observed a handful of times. For the CDR3, the DNA is TGTGCCAGCAGCCAAGATCGGGCTAGCGGGGTAGATACGCAGTATTTT. It specifies CASSQDRASGVDTQYF. The V call is TRBV3-1, the J call TRBJ2-3, with 9 bases fitting TRBD2. This CDR3 is built from 16 residues. Germline loops: CDR1 LGHDT, CDR2 YNNKEL (reference sequence). Trimming took 0 bases from V and 5 from J; bases not matched to a gene: 6.

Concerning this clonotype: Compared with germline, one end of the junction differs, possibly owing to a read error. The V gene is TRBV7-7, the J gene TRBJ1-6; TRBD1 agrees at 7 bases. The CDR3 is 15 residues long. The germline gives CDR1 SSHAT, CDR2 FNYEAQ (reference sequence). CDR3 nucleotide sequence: TGTGCTAGCAGCAACGAGGGACAGAAAAATTCACCCCTCCACTTT. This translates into CASSNEGQKNSPLHF.